This T cell receptor (beta chain) was sequenced in a study of cytomegalovirus exposure and HLA in healthy donors. Findings and caveats of the study: There were several of the most significant clusters that appeared linked to common viral pathogens in a later analysis. Reportedly, a later analysis found an Asian-associated ancestry cluster had fewer N-insertions than the approximately 640-donor mean. Certain sequence variants were highly shared and formed a cluster, and this cluster was likely a sequencing artifact.

Points on this clone: Its antigen remains unidentified.

After removal of 4 bases from V and 4 bases from J, the junction contained 3 bases not matched to a gene. Germline V gene lookup returns CDR1 MDHEN and CDR2 SYDVKM. CDR3 length: 14 residues. Vbeta (60) and Jbeta (13) primers were used in the PCR. The table came from immunoSEQ multiplex PCR; TCRdb's copy has only in-frame clones and leaves some out. The table has some 110,000 clones, roughly 77% seen once. This receptor was identified in a woman aged 30 to 39 in good health and CMV-seronegative. Sequences were obtained from PBMCs. The rearrangement uses TRBV28 and TRBJ1-4; 7 bases map to TRBD1. CDR3 in amino acids: CASSWDSYNEKLFF. CDR3 DNA: TGTGCCAGCAGTTGGGACAGTTATAATGAAAAACTGTTTTTT.